These 2 T cell receptor beta chains were sequenced from one sample in a study of CD8 T cells in Susac syndrome. Roughly 0.45 to 1 ug RNA was reverse transcribed with random hexamers. Via MiXCR, TCRdb re-called the immunoSEQ multiplex PCR reads, giving one row per CDR3 protein. The sample contains about 140,000 distinct CDR3 sequences, around 96% of which appear only once. The sequencing input was CD4+ T cells from PBMCs. The receptors were sampled from a human donor with multiple sclerosis.

The chain employs TRBV30 and TRBJ2-2; D is perhaps TRBD1 (5 bases). V was pared by 3 bases and J by 6 bases, with 14 bases between. Per germline, CDR1 GTSNPN and CDR2 SVGIG (reference sequence). The CDR3 runs 14 residues. CDR3: CAWSPKTDSGELFF. In nucleotides, the CDR3 is TGTGCCTGGAGCCCAAAGACAGACTCCGGGGAGCTGTTTTTT.

This chain connects TRBV4-2 to TRBJ2-1; D may be TRBD1 or TRBD2 (5 bases each). This CDR3 is 14 amino acids long. Trimming cost V 4 bases and J 0 bases, with 7 bases left between them. The germline V gene encodes CDR1 LGHNA and CDR2 YNFKEQ. CDR3 coding DNA: TGTGCCAGCAGCCCAGGGAGCTCCTACAATGAGCAGTTCTTC. It yields the protein CASSPGSSYNEQFF.